These 26 T cell receptor beta chains came from one sample sequenced in a study of cytomegalovirus exposure and HLA in healthy donors. PCR was performed using 60 Vbeta and 13 Jbeta primers. The repertoire was sequenced with immunoSEQ multiplex PCR; TCRdb's copy has only in-frame clones and lacks some. Of 200,000 or so clones in the sample, 78% were seen once. The sequencing input was PBMCs. These receptors came from a male donor in good health and CMV-seronegative.

On this clone: Within the sample, other DNA sequences also encode this same CDR3. The chain joins TRBV6-1 to TRBJ1-5; no clear D. In germline, CDR1 is MNHNS, CDR2 SASEGT. The CDR3 covers 13 residues. V was cut by 5 bases and J by 0 bases, with 5 bases left in between. CDR3 sequence (DNA): TGTGCCAGCAGTCCCCGTAGCAATCAGCCCCAGCATTTT. It translates to CASSPRSNQPQHF.

The chain is built from TRBV6-6 and TRBJ2-7; D uncertain. There are 13 residues in the CDR3. From germline, CDR1 is MNHNY and CDR2 SVGAGI (reference sequence). The V end was cut by 8 bases, the J end by 3 bases, with 14 bases between. DNA of the CDR3: TGTGCCAGCGGTACCATGGAGTACTACGAGCAGTACTTC. Protein product: CASGTMEYYEQYF.

The sample holds a few counts of this clone. V and J are TRBV28 and TRBJ2-7; the match to TRBD1 covers 8 bases. This CDR3 comprises 15 residues. After removal of 8 bases from V and 0 bases from J, the junction contained 9 bases not matched to a gene. Per the germline V gene, CDR1 is MDHEN and CDR2 is SYDVKM. DNA for the CDR3: TGTGCCAGCGGGACCGGCAGGGGGCGCTCCTACGAGCAGTACTTC. This gives the protein CASGTGRGRSYEQYF.

The chain carries TRBV6-1 and TRBJ2-7; TRBD2 is a possible D gene (6 bases). This CDR3 region has 14 residues. V was pared by 3 bases and J by 2 bases, with 11 bases between. Germline V CDR1 and CDR2: MNHNS, SASEGT. The CDR3 loop reads CASSEEGPTYEQYF. Written as DNA, the CDR3 is TGTGCCAGCAGTGAGGAGGGGCCTACCTACGAGCAGTACTTC.

This clone was counted only a few times. The same CDR3 is also encoded by other DNA sequences in this sample. The chain links TRBV28 to TRBJ1-5, with 7 positions matching TRBD1. The CDR3 has 14 amino acids. Germline V CDR1 and CDR2: MDHEN, SYDVKM. The V and J ends lost 3 bases and 7 bases, in that order; junction bases with no gene match: 6. The CDR3 DNA reads as TGTGCCAGCAGTTTCAGACAGGGTAACCAGCCCCAGCATTTT. This encodes CASSFRQGNQPQHF. Using reference TRBV28 and TRBJ1-5 for the parts outside the CDR3, the full variable domain is DVKVTQSSRYLVKRTGEKVFLECVQDMDHENMFWYRQDPGLGLRLIYFSYDVKMKEKGDIPEGYSVSREKKERFSLILESASTNQTSMYLCASSFRQGNQPQHFGDGTRLSIL.

This clone has a count of ten or more. The chain has TRBV5-1 and TRBJ2-7, with D maybe TRBD2 (6 bases). The germline V and J ends were trimmed by 6 bases and 7 bases, with 17 bases remaining between them. The CDR3 loop spans 13 amino acids. The germline CDR1 and CDR2 sequences are SGHRS and YFSETQ. CDR3 sequence reads: CASMAGPSREQYF. Here the CDR3 DNA reads TGCGCCAGCATGGCGGGACCCTCGCGGGAGCAGTACTTC.

V and J are TRBV10-1 and TRBJ2-7; a possible D gene is TRBD1 (5 bases). The CDR3 is 13 residues long. Germline assignment: CDR1 WNHNN and CDR2 SYGVQD (reference sequence). V lost 6 bases and J 3 bases, leaving 12 bases between the germline ends. The CDR3: CASSLGQGYEQYF. The DNA for the CDR3 is TGCGCCAGCAGCTTGGGGCAGGGCTACGAGCAGTACTTC.

The V and J genes are TRBV6-1 and TRBJ1-1; TRBD1 might be the D (6 bases). V was shortened by 7 bases and J by 4 bases, with 16 bases between the two germline ends. Germline-derived CDR1 and CDR2 are MNHNS and SASEGT. The CDR3 length is 14 residues. The CDR3: CASTERVRGTEAFF. The DNA of the CDR3 is TGTGCCAGCACCGAAAGAGTCAGGGGCACTGAAGCTTTCTTT.

The CDR3 region is CASSSGTEYNEQFF. CDR3 nucleotide sequence: TGTGCCAGCAGTTCCGGGACAGAATACAATGAGCAGTTCTTC. The rearrangement links TRBV2 to TRBJ2-1, with TRBD1 identical over 7 bases. With 5 bases clipped from V and 4 bases from J, the junction kept 5 bases outside the gene matches. CDR1 and CDR2 from the germline V gene are SNHLY and FYNNEI. There are 14 residues in the CDR3.

The V gene is TRBV13, the J gene TRBJ2-3; 10 nucleotides agree with TRBD2. Germline-derived CDR1 and CDR2 are PRHDT and FYEKMQ (reference sequence). This CDR3 is built from 21 residues. Trimming removed 5 bases from V and 3 bases from J; junction bases left unmatched: 23. DNA of the CDR3: TGTGCCAGCAGCATCAAGCCCGGACAGGGCCAAGCGGGAGGGTTGACAGATACGCAGTATTTT. Amino acid sequence: CASSIKPGQGQAGGLTDTQYF. Looking up the rest from reference TRBV13 and TRBJ2-3 gives the full variable domain: AAGVIQSPRHLIKEKRETATLKCYPIPRHDTVYWYQQGPGQDPQFLISFYEKMQSDKGSIPDRFSAQQFSDYHSELNMSSLELGDSALYFCASSIKPGQGQAGGLTDTQYFGPGTRLTVL.

The chain couples TRBV6-4 to TRBJ1-5; 9 bases align to TRBD1. V lost 8 bases to trimming and J lost 0 bases; unmatched junction nucleotides: 8. Germline V gene data show CDR1 as MRHNA and CDR2 as SNTAGT. The CDR3 consists of 16 residues. This CDR3 reads CASGRTGAYSNQPQHF. CDR3 nucleotide sequence: TGTGCCAGCGGTAGGACAGGGGCCTATAGCAATCAGCCCCAGCATTTT.

The J gene is TRBJ2-7, the V gene TRBV7-9; 7 bases align to TRBD1. V lost 5 bases, J lost 9 bases, and 4 bases stayed unmatched. Germline V gene lookup returns CDR1 SEHNR and CDR2 FQNEAQ (reference sequence). The CDR3 loop spans 11 amino acids. The CDR3 DNA follows: TGTGCCAGCAGCCCGAGACAGGGGCAGTACTTC. It yields the protein CASSPRQGQYF. The complete variable domain, with remaining parts taken from reference TRBV7-9 and TRBJ2-7, reads DTGVSQNPRHKITKRGQNVTFRCDPISEHNRLYWYRQTLGQGPEFLTYFQNEAQLEKSRLLSDRFSAERPKGSFSTLEIQRTEQGDSAMYLCASSPRQGQYFGPGTRLTVT.

This clone was found a few times. V is TRBV6-5 and J is TRBJ2-1; D remains ambiguous. Germline CDR1 reads MNHEY; CDR2 reads SVGAGI. The CDR3 length is 16 residues. Trimming pared 4 bases from V and 4 bases from J, leaving 17 bases between. The CDR3 sequence is CASSSFGVGVYNEQFF. DNA for the CDR3: TGTGCCAGCAGTTCCTTTGGCGTTGGAGTTTACAATGAGCAGTTCTTC.

J is TRBJ2-3 and V is TRBV5-1; 14 bases align to TRBD2. The length of the CDR3 is 19 residues. The ends lost 4 bases at V and 0 bases at J; junction bases unmatched: 10. CDR1 and CDR2 (germline): SGHRS, YFSETQ. The DNA of the CDR3 is TGCGCCAGCAGCACCGGACTAGCGGGAGGCACTCCCAGCACAGATACGCAGTATTTT. Protein sequence: CASSTGLAGGTPSTDTQYF. Drawing the rest from reference TRBV5-1 and TRBJ2-3, the complete variable domain is KAGVTQTPRYLIKTRGQQVTLSCSPISGHRSVSWYQQTPGQGLQFLFEYFSETQRNKGNFPGRFSGRQFSNSRSEMNVSTLELGDSALYLCASSTGLAGGTPSTDTQYFGPGTRLTVL.

This chain connects TRBV7-2 to TRBJ2-5; D not resolved. The CDR3 is made up of 11 amino acids. V was shortened by 2 bases and J by 4 bases, with 2 bases between the two germline ends. The germline gives CDR1 SGHTA, CDR2 FQGNSA. This CDR3 reads CASSLLETQYF. The CDR3 nucleotides read TGTGCCAGCAGCTTACTAGAGACCCAGTACTTC.

The chain combines TRBV28 with TRBJ1-1; no clear D. CDR3 length: 12 amino acids. Trimming pared 5 bases from V and 10 bases from J, leaving 14 bases between. Germline lookup yields CDR1 MDHEN and CDR2 SYDVKM. CDR3 DNA: TGTGCCAGCAGTGTGACGGGTCGGTCAGCTTTCTTT. Its protein product is CASSVTGRSAFF.

A word on this clone: The junction differs from germline at one of its ends, possibly a read error. CDR3 nucleotide sequence: TGCGCGGCCTGCACAGATACGCAGTATTTT. Translation: CAACTDTQYF. The V gene is TRBV27, the J gene TRBJ2-3; D unresolved. The CDR3 spans 10 residues. Per germline, CDR1 MNHEY and CDR2 SMNVEV (reference sequence).

This rearrangement joins TRBV7-9 to TRBJ2-1; 10 bases are a match to TRBD2. Germline V lookup: CDR1 SEHNR, CDR2 FQNEAQ (reference sequence). The CDR3 covers 15 residues. With 0 bases clipped from V and 4 bases from J, the junction kept 0 bases outside the gene matches. CDR3 bases: TGTGCCAGCAGCTTAGCACTAGCGGGGTACAATGAGCAGTTCTTC. This sequence encodes CASSLALAGYNEQFF.

V usage is TRBV11-2 and J usage is TRBJ1-2, with D perhaps matching TRBD1 (5 bases). The V end lost 5 bases, the J end lost 3 bases, and 16 bases lay between the germline ends. Germline V lookup: CDR1 SGHAT, CDR2 FQNNGV. The CDR3 extends over 15 amino acids. The CDR3 spells CASSQQAQVYYGYTF. Here the CDR3 DNA reads TGTGCCAGCAGCCAACAGGCCCAAGTTTACTATGGCTACACCTTC.

The genes are TRBV7-2 and TRBJ2-5; D gene uncertain. The CDR3 is made up of 13 amino acids. The germline gives CDR1 SGHTA, CDR2 FQGNSA. The ends were cut back, 3 bases at V and 2 bases at J, with 7 bases in the middle. The CDR3 region is CASSLTRQETQYF. Here the CDR3 DNA reads TGTGCCAGCAGCTTGACTCGACAAGAGACCCAGTACTTC. Drawing the rest from reference TRBV7-2 and TRBJ2-5, the complete variable domain is GAGVSQSPSNKVTEKGKDVELRCDPISGHTALYWYRQSLGQGLEFLIYFQGNSAPDKSGLPSDRFSAERTGGSVSTLTIQRTQQEDSAVYLCASSLTRQETQYFGPGTRLLVL.

The V gene is TRBV5-1, the J gene TRBJ2-2, with 9 bases lining up with TRBD2. J lost 6 bases, V lost 2 bases, and 8 bases had no gene match. CDR1 is SGHRS and CDR2 is YFSETQ in the germline V gene. The CDR3 covers 16 residues. The CDR3: CASSFKRTSDPGELFF. The CDR3 DNA sequence: TGCGCCAGCAGCTTTAAGAGGACTAGCGATCCCGGGGAGCTGTTTTTT. Full variable domain (rest looked up from reference TRBV5-1 and TRBJ2-2): KAGVTQTPRYLIKTRGQQVTLSCSPISGHRSVSWYQQTPGQGLQFLFEYFSETQRNKGNFPGRFSGRQFSNSRSEMNVSTLELGDSALYLCASSFKRTSDPGELFFGEGSRLTVL.

V and J are TRBV25-1 and TRBJ2-1; 13 bases are a match to TRBD2. CDR1 and CDR2 (germline): MGHDK, SYGVNS. V lost 4 bases to trimming and J lost 7 bases; unmatched junction nucleotides: 4. The CDR3 extends over 15 amino acids. The CDR3 loop is CASSALAGGINEQFF. The CDR3 coding sequence is TGTGCCAGCAGTGCACTAGCGGGAGGGATAAATGAGCAGTTCTTC.

The V and J genes are TRBV18 and TRBJ1-2; TRBD1 matches at 7 bases. This CDR3 is built from 16 residues. Germline loops: CDR1 KGHSH, CDR2 LQKENI. Unmatched junction bases numbered 11, after V lost 0 bases and J lost 7 bases. The CDR3 DNA sequence: TGTGCCAGCTCACCACCCTTGGTGGACAGGTTGAGTGGCTACACCTTC. Its translation: CASSPPLVDRLSGYTF. The full variable domain, with the rest looked up from reference TRBV18 and TRBJ1-2, is NAGVMQNPRHLVRRRGQEARLRCSPMKGHSHVYWYRQLPEEGLKFMVYLQKENIIDESGMPKERFSAEFPKEGPSILRIQQVVRGDSAAYFCASSPPLVDRLSGYTFGSGTRLTVV.

This clone was seen a handful of times. The chain joins TRBV28 to TRBJ1-1; D might be TRBD1 (6 bases). The CDR3 contains 11 residues. Germline V gene sequence: CDR1 MDHEN, CDR2 SYDVKM. The V and J ends lost 10 bases and 10 bases respectively, with 16 bases between them. The CDR3 reads CATRYRVGAFF. Written as DNA, the CDR3 is TGTGCCACCAGGTACAGGGTGGGAGCTTTCTTT.

V and J are TRBV18 and TRBJ2-7, with 8 positions matching TRBD2. This CDR3 contains 16 residues. Germline V CDR1 and CDR2: KGHSH, LQKENI. The trim removed 3 bases at V and 0 bases at J, leaving 7 bases unmatched. CDR3 sequence: CASSPMRGAISYEQYF. The CDR3, as DNA: TGTGCCAGCTCACCCATGCGGGGGGCCATCTCCTACGAGCAGTACTTC.

The V gene is TRBV19, the J gene TRBJ2-2; 7 bases align to TRBD2. The CDR3 is 12 residues long. Germline CDR1 reads LNHDA; CDR2 reads SQIVND (reference sequence). The V gene end was trimmed by 7 bases and the J gene end by 10 bases; junction bases not matched to a gene: 6. This CDR3 is CASNQGGLELFF. DNA of the CDR3: TGTGCCAGTAATCAGGGAGGGCTGGAGCTGTTTTTT.